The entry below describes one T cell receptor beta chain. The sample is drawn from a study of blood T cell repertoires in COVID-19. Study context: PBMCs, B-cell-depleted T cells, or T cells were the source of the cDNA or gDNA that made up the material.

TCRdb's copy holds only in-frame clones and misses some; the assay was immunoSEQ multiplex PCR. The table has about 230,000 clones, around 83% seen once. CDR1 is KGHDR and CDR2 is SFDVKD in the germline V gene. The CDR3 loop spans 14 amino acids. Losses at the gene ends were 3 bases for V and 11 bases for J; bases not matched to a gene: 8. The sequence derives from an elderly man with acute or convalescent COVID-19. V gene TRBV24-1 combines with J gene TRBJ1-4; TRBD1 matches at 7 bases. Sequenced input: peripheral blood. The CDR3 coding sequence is TGTGCCACCAGTGATCCCAACAGGGGTGGGAAACTGTTTTTT. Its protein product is CATSDPNRGGKLFF.